The subject of this entry is one T cell receptor (beta chain). Its antigen remains unidentified. This sample was taken from a study of CD8 T cells in ankylosing spondylitis. Study findings and constraints: There were earlier reports of some motif variants in reactive arthritis synovial fluid and blood. Characteristic of ankylosing spondylitis blood, it appeared, was a TCR beta motif comprising about eight highly homologous variants. With a CD8+ phenotype, disease-linked clones were relatively rare in peripheral blood.

Deletions cut 2 bases from V and 0 bases from J, with 15 bases between. The CDR3 contains 16 residues. Germline-derived CDR1 and CDR2 are SGHRS and YFSETQ. Each CDR3 protein is one row after TCRdb ran MiXCR on the 5' RACE reads. The table shows around 440,000 distinct CDR3 sequences, with roughly 17% occurring only once. This clonotype was obtained from a male donor with ankylosing spondylitis. The sample comprised blood, either unsorted or a sorted T cell fraction (not recorded which). The V and J genes are TRBV5-1 and TRBJ2-7; D perhaps matches TRBD2 (7 bases). CDR3 sequence: CASSFGGDTYSYEQYF. The DNA of the CDR3 is TGCGCCAGCAGCTTTGGGGGGGACACTTACTCCTACGAGCAGTACTTC. The full variable domain, in which reference TRBV5-1 and TRBJ2-7 provide the parts outside the CDR3, is KAGVTQTPRYLIKTRGQQVTLSCSPISGHRSVSWYQQTPGQGLQFLFEYFSETQRNKGNFPGRFSGRQFSNSRSEMNVSTLELGDSALYLCASSFGGDTYSYEQYFGPGTRLTVT.